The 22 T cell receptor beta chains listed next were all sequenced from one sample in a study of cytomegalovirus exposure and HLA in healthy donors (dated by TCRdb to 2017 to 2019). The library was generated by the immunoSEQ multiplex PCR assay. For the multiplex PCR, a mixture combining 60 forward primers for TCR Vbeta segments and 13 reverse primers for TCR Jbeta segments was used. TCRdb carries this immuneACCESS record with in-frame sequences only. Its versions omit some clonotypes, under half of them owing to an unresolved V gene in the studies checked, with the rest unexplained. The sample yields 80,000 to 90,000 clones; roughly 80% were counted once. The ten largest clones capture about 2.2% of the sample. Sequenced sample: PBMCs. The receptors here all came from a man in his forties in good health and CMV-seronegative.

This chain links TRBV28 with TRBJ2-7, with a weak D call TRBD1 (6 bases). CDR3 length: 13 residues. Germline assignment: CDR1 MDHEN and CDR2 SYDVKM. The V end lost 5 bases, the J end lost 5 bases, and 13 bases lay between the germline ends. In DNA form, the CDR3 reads TGTGCCAGCAGTCTACAACACAGGGACGAGCAGTACTTC. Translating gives CASSLQHRDEQYF.

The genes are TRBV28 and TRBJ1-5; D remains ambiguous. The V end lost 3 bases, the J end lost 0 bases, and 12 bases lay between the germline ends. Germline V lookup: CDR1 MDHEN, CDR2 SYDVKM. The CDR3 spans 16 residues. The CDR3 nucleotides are TGTGCCAGCAGTTTCGCCGGAGGAGGTAGCAATCAGCCCCAGCATTTT. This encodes CASSFAGGGSNQPQHF.

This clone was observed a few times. DNA for the CDR3: TGCGCCAGCAGCCAAGAAGGGACAGGGGTTTACGAGCAGTACTTC. This encodes CASSQEGTGVYEQYF. The V and J genes are TRBV4-1 and TRBJ2-7; 10 bases line up with TRBD1. The V and J ends lost 0 bases and 4 bases, in that order; junction bases with no gene match: 3. Germline loops: CDR1 MGHRA, CDR2 YSYEKL. This CDR3 has 15 amino acids.

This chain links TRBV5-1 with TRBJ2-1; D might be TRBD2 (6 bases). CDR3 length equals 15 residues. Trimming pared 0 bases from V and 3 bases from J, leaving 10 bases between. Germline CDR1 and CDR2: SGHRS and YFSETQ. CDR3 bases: TGCGCCAGCAGCTTGGGAGCCGGGAGCTACAATGAGCAGTTCTTC. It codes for CASSLGAGSYNEQFF.

The CDR3 nucleotides read TGTGCCAGCAGCGAGGAAGGACAGGGTCATCAGCCCCAGCATTTT. This gives the protein CASSEEGQGHQPQHF. J is TRBJ1-5 and V is TRBV9; the match to TRBD1 covers 8 bases. Looked up from germline, CDR1 is SGDLS and CDR2 is YYNGEE. The junction had 7 bases not matched to a gene; V was cut back by 3 bases and J by 5 bases. The CDR3 sequence is 15 residues long. Variable domain in full (rest from reference TRBV9 and TRBJ1-5): DSGVTQTPKHLITATGQRVTLRCSPRSGDLSVYWYQQSLDQGLQFLIQYYNGEERAKGNILERFSAQQFPDLHSELNLSSLELGDSALYFCASSEEGQGHQPQHFGDGTRLSIL.

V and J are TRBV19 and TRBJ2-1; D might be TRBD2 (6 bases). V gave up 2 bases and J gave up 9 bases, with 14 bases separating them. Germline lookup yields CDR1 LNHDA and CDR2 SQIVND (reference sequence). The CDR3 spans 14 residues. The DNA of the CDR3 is TGTGCCAGTAGTATACGGGACTCAAAGGGTGAGCAGTTCTTC. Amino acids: CASSIRDSKGEQFF.

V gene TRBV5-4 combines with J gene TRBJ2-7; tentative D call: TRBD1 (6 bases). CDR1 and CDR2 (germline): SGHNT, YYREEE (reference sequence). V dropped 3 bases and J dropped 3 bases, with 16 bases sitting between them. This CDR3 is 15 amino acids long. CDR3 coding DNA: TGTGCCAGCAGCTCAACAGGGAGTTCACGCTACGAGCAGTACTTC. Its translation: CASSSTGSSRYEQYF.

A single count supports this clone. In DNA form, the CDR3 reads TGTGCCATCAATCGGGGGAGCAGCAATCAGCCCCAGCATTTT. Its protein product is CAINRGSSNQPQHF. The chain combines TRBV6-6 with TRBJ1-5; possible D gene TRBD1, 5 bases. Germline V gene lookup returns CDR1 MNHNY and CDR2 SVGAGI (reference sequence). This CDR3 has 14 residues. The ends were cut back, 10 bases at V and 1 base at J, with 14 bases in the middle.

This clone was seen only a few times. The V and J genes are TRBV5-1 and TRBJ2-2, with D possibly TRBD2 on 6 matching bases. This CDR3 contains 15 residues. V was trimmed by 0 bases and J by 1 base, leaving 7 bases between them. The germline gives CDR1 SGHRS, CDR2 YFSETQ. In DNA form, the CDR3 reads TGCGCCAGCAGCTTGGGGAGGGTGAACACCGGGGAGCTGTTTTTT. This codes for CASSLGRVNTGELFF.

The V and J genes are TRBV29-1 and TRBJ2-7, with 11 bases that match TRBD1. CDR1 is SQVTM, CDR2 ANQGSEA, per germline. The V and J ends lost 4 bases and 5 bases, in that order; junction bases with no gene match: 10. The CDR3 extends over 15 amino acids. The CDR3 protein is CSVVRPDRGLHEQYF. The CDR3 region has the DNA TGCAGCGTTGTAAGGCCGGACAGGGGGCTCCACGAGCAGTACTTC.

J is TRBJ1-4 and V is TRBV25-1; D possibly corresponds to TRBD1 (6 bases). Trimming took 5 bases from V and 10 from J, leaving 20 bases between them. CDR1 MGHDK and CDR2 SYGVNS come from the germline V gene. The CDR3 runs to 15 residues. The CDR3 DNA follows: TGTGCCAGCAGTTCGGCGGGGGCCCCGCCAGGAAAACTGTTTTTT. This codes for CASSSAGAPPGKLFF. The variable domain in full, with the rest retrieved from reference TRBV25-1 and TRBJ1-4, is EADIYQTPRYLVIGTGKKITLECSQTMGHDKMYWYQQDPGMELHLIHYSYGVNSTEKGDLSSESTVSRIRTEHFPLTLESARPSHTSQYLCASSSAGAPPGKLFFGSGTQLSVL.

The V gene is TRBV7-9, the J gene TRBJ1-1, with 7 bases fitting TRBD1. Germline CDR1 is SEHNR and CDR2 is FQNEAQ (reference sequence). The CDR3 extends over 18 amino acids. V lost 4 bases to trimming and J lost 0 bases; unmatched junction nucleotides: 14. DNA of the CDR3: TGTGCCAGCAGCTCGAGTCGGAGACAGGGCACCATGAACACTGAAGCTTTCTTT. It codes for CASSSSRRQGTMNTEAFF.

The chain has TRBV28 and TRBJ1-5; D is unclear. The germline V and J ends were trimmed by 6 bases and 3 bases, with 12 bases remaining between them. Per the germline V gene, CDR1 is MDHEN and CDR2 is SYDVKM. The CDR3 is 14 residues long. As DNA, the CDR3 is TGTGCCAGCAGCCACGACGGACTCAATCAGCCCCAGCATTTT. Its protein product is CASSHDGLNQPQHF.

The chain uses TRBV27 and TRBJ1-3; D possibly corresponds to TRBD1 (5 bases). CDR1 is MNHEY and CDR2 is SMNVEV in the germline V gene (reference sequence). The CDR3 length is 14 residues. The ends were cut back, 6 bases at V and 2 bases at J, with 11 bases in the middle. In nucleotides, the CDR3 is TGTGCCAGCAGAACAGGTTCTACTGGAAACACCATATATTTT. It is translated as CASRTGSTGNTIYF.

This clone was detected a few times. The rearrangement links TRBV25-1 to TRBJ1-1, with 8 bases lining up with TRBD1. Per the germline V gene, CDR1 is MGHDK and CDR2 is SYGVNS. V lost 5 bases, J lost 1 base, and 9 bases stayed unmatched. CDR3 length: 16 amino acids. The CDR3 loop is CASSPPGGTGNTEAFF. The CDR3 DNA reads TGTGCCAGCAGTCCTCCCGGGGGGACAGGGAACACTGAAGCTTTCTTT.

The CDR3 is CASSLDRGGKNIQYF. The DNA for the CDR3 is TGTGCCAGCAGTTTGGACAGGGGGGGCAAAAACATTCAGTACTTC. The genes are TRBV6-6 and TRBJ2-4; 10 bases align to TRBD1. The CDR3 is made up of 15 amino acids. V dropped 4 bases and J dropped 3; count of bases not matched to a gene: 3. Per the germline V gene, CDR1 is MNHNY and CDR2 is SVGAGI (reference sequence).

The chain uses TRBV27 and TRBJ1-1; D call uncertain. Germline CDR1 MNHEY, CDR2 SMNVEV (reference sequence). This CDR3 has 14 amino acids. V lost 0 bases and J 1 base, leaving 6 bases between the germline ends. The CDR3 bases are TGTGCCAGCAGTTTATCTGGAGGGAACACTGAAGCTTTCTTT. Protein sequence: CASSLSGGNTEAFF.

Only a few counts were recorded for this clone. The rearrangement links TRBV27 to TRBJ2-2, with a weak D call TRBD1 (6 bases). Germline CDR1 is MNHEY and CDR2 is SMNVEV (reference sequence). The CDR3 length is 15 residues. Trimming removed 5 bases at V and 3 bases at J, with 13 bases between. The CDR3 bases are TGTGCCAGCAGTGCCGGGACAACATACACCGGGGAGCTGTTTTTT. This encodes CASSAGTTYTGELFF.

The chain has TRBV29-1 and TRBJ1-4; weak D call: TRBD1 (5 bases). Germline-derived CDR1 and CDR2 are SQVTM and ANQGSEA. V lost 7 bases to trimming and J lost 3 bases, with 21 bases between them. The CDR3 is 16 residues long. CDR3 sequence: CSGLLGVGTANEKLFF. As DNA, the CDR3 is TGCAGCGGGTTGTTAGGGGTGGGCACCGCTAATGAAAAACTGTTTTTT.

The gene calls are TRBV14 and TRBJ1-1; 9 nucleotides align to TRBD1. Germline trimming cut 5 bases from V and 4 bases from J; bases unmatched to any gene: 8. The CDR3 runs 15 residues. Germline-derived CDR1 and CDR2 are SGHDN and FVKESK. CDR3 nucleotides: TGTGCCAGCAGCAACTTGGACAGGGGATTCACTGAAGCTTTCTTT. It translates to CASSNLDRGFTEAFF.

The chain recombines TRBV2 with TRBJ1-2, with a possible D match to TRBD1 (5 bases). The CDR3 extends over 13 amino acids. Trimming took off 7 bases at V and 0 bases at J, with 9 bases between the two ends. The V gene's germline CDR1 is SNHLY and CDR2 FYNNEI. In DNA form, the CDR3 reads TGTGCCAGCAACTTACAGGCTAACTATGGCTACACCTTC. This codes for CASNLQANYGYTF.

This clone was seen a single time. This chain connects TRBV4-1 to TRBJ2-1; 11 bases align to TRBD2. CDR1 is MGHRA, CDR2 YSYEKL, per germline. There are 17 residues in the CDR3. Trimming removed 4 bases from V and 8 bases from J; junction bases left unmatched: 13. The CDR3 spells CASSLGVAGGPRDEQFF. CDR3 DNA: TGCGCCAGCAGCCTCGGGGTAGCGGGAGGGCCTAGGGATGAGCAGTTCTTC.